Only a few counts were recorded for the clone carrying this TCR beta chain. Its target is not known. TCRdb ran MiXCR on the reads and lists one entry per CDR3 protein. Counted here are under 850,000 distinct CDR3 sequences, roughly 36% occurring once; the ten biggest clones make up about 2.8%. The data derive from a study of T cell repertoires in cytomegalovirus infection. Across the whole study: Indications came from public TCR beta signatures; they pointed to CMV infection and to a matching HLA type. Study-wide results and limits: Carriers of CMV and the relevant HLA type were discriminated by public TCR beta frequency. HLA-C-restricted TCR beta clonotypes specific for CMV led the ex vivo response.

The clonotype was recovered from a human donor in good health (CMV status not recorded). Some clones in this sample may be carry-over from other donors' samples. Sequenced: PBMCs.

The DNA for the CDR3 is TGCAGTGCTAGAGATCGGAGGACGCCGACCGGGGAGCTGTTTTTT. This translates into CSARDRRTPTGELFF. The rearrangement joins TRBV20-1 to TRBJ2-2; TRBD2 is a possible D gene (5 bases). The V end was cut by 0 bases, the J end by 5 bases, with 13 bases between. The germline V gene encodes CDR1 DFQATT and CDR2 SNEGSKA (reference sequence). The CDR3 loop spans 15 amino acids.